The rows below give T cell receptor beta chains drawn from one sample of a study of OX40 agonist ivuxolimab in advanced cancers. Clones were read by immunoSEQ multiplex PCR, and TCRdb kept only the in-frame ones, dropping some. Seen here are approximately 44,000 clones, around 90% observed once, and the top ten hold around 31%. Here the sequenced sample was CD4+ or CD8+ T cells sorted from blood, taken in a trial of the OX40 agonist ivuxolimab. These receptors were collected from an adult with an advanced solid tumor such as melanoma, head and neck, liver or kidney cancer. Both conserved end residues are trimmed from each CDR3.

>TRBV28|TRBJ2-7
ASSPFQGGSYEQY
>TRBV27|TRBJ2-7
ASGRGFYEQY
>TRBV6-1|TRBJ1-2
ASSDYRGGGYT
>TRBV6-5|TRBJ2-7
ASSFGQGSSYEQY
>TRBV6-5|TRBJ1-5
ASSPSINQPQH
>TRBV5-4|TRBJ2-7
ASSFGGEQY
>TRBV5-8|TRBJ2-7
ASSSSTGQESYEQY
>TRBV6-1|TRBJ1-1
ASRDEGVGAF
>TRBV10-3|TRBJ2-1
AISPTGNNEQF
>TRBV19|TRBJ2-7
ASSWDPTYEQY
>TRBV7-9|TRBJ2-7
ASSSPQYDEQY
>TRBV7-9|TRBJ1-4
ASSLPDKVLTGEKLF
>TRBV27|TRBJ2-2
ASSLSAGGYTGELF
>TRBV12-5|TRBJ1-1
ASGSTGVGNTEAF
>TRBV28|TRBJ1-2
ASSEGRYGYT
>TRBV7-9|TRBJ2-1
ASSPRTGGLDEQF
>TRBV30|TRBJ1-1
AWRDRVVTEAF
>TRBV27|TRBJ2-1
ASSLVTSYNEQF
>TRBV27|TRBJ1-1
ASSLRGLRNTEAF
>TRBV30|TRBJ2-7
AWGKVGEQY
>TRBV30|TRBJ1-2
AWSRSGSGYGYT
>TRBV5-4|TRBJ2-7
ASTSTSDGEQY
>TRBV20-1|TRBJ2-1
SARLYNEQF
>TRBV5-1|TRBJ2-1
ASRLWASSDEQF
>TRBV15|TRBJ1-1
ATSRDQAAHEAF
>TRBV28|TRBJ2-7
ASIAGQGPYEQY
>TRBV25-1|TRBJ2-7
ASSQGFLQY
>TRBV13|TRBJ2-4
ASSSRQDSNNIQY
>TRBV6-6|TRBJ2-7
ASWMMLGTGVYEQY
>TRBV29-1|TRBJ2-1
SVRGLAGASGRSSYNEQF
>TRBV5-6|TRBJ2-3
ASRPWKAGGDTQY
>TRBV7-9|TRBJ2-1
ASSLSGRAGEQF
>TRBV11-2|TRBJ1-1
ASSSLGFRTEAF
>TRBV27|TRBJ1-1
ASSSPLFGAEAF
>TRBV6-5|TRBJ2-5
ASTTSLIQETQY
>TRBV6-5|TRBJ2-7
ASSYSGQGGDEQY
>TRBV29-1|TRBJ1-2
SVEDRAYGYT
>TRBV28|TRBJ2-3
ASSTAWAGMGDTQY
>TRBV30|TRBJ2-7
AWSQAYEQY
>TRBV29-1|TRBJ1-2
SVEKPYYGYT
>TRBV27|TRBJ2-1
ASSSLGGEQF
>TRBV7-2|TRBJ2-7
ASSPRGSGYEQY
>TRBV15|TRBJ1-4
ATSTGATNEKLF
>TRBV15|TRBJ2-5
ATSRVQGETQY